The clone carrying this TCR beta chain appeared a few times. No antigen is known for it. A universal primer site arose from template switching, and cDNA bore unique molecular identifiers. TCRdb independently ran MiXCR on the 5' RACE reads; one entry per CDR3 protein. The table includes hundreds of thousands of distinct CDR3 sequences, approximately 6.1% detected once. V was pared by 5 bases and J by 2 bases, with 6 bases of the junction left unmatched. The germline gives CDR1 LNHNV, CDR2 YYDKDF (reference sequence). This CDR3 contains 16 residues. These data originate in a study of identical twins. Study observations and caveats: Alpha sequences out of frame and shared by twins had excess low generation probability.

The sample was naive T cells sorted from blood. The rearrangement joins TRBV15 to TRBJ2-5; TRBD2 agrees at 12 bases. The sequence came from a man younger than 30 in good health. The CDR3 DNA reads TGTGCCACCAGCGCCACTAGCGGGAGGCTTCAAGAGACCCAGTACTTC. Its protein product is CATSATSGRLQETQYF. The whole variable domain, remainder taken from reference TRBV15 and TRBJ2-5, is DAMVIQNPRYQVTQFGKPVTLSCSQTLNHNVMYWYQQKSSQAPKLLFHYYDKDFNNEADTPDNFQSRRPNTSFCFLDIRSPGLGDTAMYLCATSATSGRLQETQYFGPGTRLLVL.